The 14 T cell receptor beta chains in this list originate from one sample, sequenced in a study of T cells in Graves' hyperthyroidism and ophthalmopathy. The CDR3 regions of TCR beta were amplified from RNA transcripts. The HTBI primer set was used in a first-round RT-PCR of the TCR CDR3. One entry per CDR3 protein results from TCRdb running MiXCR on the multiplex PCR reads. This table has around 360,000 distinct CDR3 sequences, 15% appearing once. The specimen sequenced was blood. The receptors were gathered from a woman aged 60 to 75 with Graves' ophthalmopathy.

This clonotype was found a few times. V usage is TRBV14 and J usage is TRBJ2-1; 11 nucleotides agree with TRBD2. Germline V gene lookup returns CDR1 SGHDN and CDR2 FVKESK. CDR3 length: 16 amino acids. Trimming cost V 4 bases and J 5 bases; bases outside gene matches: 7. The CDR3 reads CASSPRGTSGNNEQFF. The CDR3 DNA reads TGTGCCAGCAGCCCCCGTGGGACTAGCGGCAACAATGAGCAGTTCTTC.

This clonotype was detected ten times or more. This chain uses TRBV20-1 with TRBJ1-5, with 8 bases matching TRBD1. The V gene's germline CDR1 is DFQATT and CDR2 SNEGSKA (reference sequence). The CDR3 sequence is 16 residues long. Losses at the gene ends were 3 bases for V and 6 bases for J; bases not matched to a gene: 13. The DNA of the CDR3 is TGCAGTGCTAGCGGAATTACGGGGACAGGAGCTCAGCCCCAGCATTTT. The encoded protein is CSASGITGTGAQPQHF.

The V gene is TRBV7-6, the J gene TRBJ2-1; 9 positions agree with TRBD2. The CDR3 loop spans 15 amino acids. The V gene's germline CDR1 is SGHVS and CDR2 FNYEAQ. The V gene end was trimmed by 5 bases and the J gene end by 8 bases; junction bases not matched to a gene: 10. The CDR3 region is CASSPTGTSFHEQFF. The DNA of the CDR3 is TGTGCCAGCAGCCCCACCGGGACTAGCTTCCATGAGCAGTTCTTC.

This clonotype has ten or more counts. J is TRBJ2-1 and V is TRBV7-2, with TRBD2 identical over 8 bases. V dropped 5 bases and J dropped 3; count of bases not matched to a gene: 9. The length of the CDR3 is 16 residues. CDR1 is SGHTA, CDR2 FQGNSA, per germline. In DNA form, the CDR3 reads TGTGCCAGCAGCCCTAGTTGGCTAGCGGGCTACAATGAGCAGTTCTTC. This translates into CASSPSWLAGYNEQFF.

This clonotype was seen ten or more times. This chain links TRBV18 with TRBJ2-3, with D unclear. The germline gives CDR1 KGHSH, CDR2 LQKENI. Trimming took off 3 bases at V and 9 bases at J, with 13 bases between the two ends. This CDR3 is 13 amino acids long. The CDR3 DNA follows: TGTGCCAGCTCACCGACTTCAGAGGTAACGCAGTATTTT. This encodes CASSPTSEVTQYF.

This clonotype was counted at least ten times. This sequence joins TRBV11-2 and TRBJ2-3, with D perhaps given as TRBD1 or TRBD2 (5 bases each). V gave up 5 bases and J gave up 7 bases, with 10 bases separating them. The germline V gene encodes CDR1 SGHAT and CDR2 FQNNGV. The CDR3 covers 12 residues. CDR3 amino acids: CASSTGRYTQYF. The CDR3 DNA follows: TGTGCCAGCAGCACGGGACGGTATACGCAGTATTTT.

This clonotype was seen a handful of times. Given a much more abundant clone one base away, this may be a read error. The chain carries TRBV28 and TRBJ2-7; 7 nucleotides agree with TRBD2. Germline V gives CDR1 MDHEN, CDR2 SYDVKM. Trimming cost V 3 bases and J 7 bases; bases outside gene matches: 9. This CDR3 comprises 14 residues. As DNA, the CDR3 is TGTGCCAGCAGTTTCCGCGGGGGTCGGAATGAGCAGTACTTC. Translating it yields CASSFRGGRNEQYF. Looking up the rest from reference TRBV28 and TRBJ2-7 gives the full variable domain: DVKVTQSSRYLVKRTGEKVFLECVQDMDHENMFWYRQDPGLGLRLIYFSYDVKMKEKGDIPEGYSVSREKKERFSLILESASTNQTSMYLCASSFRGGRNEQYFGPGTRLTVT.

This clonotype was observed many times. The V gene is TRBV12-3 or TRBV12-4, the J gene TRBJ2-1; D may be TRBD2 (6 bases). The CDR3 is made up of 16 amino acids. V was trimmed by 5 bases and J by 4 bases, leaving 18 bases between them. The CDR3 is CASSPRVGGFYNEQFF. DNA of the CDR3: TGTGCCAGCAGTCCCCGAGTGGGAGGCTTTTACAATGAGCAGTTCTTC.

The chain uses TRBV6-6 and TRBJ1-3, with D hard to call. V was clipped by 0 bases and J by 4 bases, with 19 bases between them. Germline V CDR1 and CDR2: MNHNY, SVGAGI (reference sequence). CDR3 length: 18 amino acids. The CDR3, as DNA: TGTGCCAGCAGTTACTCAGCTCGAAGAACGGGTGGAGGAAACACCATATATTTT. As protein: CASSYSARRTGGGNTIYF.

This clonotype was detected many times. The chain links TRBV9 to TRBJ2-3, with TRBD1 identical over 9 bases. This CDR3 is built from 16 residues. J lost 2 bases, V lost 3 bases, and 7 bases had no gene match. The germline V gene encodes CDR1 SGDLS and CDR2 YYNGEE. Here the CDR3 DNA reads TGTGCCAGCAGCGAGAAACGGGACAGGGTCACAGATACGCAGTATTTT. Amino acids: CASSEKRDRVTDTQYF.

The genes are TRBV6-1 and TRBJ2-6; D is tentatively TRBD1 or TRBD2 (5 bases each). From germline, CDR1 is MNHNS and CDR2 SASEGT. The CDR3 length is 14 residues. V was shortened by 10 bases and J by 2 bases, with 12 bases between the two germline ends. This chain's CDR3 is CAIRDGPGANVLTF. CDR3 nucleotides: TGTGCCATCAGGGACGGGCCTGGGGCCAACGTCCTGACTTTC.

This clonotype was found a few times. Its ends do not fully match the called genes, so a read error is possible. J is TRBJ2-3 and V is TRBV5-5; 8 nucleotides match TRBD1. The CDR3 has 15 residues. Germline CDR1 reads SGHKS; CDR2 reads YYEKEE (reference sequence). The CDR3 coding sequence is TGTGCCAGCAGCTTGGAGGGACAGGTGGCAGATACGCAGTGTTTT. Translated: CASSLEGQVADTQCF.

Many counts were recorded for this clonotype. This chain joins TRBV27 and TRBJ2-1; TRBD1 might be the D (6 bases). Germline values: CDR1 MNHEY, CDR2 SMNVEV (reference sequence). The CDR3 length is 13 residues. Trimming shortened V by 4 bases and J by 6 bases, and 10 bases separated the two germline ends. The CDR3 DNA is TGTGCCAGCAGTTACAGGGTGAGCAATGAGCAGTTCTTC. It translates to CASSYRVSNEQFF.

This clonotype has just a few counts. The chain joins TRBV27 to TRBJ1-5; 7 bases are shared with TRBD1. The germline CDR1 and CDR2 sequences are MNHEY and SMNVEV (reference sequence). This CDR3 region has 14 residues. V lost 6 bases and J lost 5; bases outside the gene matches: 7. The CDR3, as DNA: TGTGCCAGCAGCCGCAGGGGGGGGGATCAGCCCCAGCATTTT. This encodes CASSRRGGDQPQHF.